The next 15 T cell receptor beta chains were all read from a single sample in a study of blood T cell repertoires in COVID-19. Libraries were prepared by immunoSEQ multiplex PCR; TCRdb keeps only in-frame clonotypes and omits some of them. This table has roughly 160,000 clones, approximately 91% appearing once. Sequenced: peripheral blood. These receptors all stem from a man between 18 and 29 years old with acute or convalescent COVID-19.

This clone is a singleton in its sample. This chain links TRBV1 with TRBJ2-1; TRBD2 is the table's D call, not checked against the DNA. TRBV1 is reported as a pseudogene. The CDR3 runs to 16 residues. The CDR3, as DNA: TGCACCAGCAGCCATTGGCTAGCGGGAGAGTTCAATGAGCAGTTCTTC. Its translation is CTSSHWLAGEFNEQFF.

This clone was counted only a few times. The CDR3 region has the DNA TGTGCCAGCAGCGTAATGGAGGGGAACACCGGGGAGCTGTTTTTT. Encoded protein: CASSVMEGNTGELFF. The rearrangement uses TRBV9 and TRBJ2-2, with D perhaps TRBD2 (6 bases). The CDR3 has 15 amino acids. The germline V and J ends were trimmed by 1 base and 1 base, with 8 bases remaining between them. In germline, CDR1 is SGDLS, CDR2 YYNGEE.

The CDR3 region is CASEERGLETQYF. CDR3 coding DNA: TGTGCCAGCGAGGAACGTGGGTTGGAGACCCAGTACTTC. This chain links TRBV2 with TRBJ2-5, with no clear D. Trimming removed 8 bases at V and 5 bases at J, with 15 bases between. The CDR3 contains 13 residues. Germline V gives CDR1 SNHLY, CDR2 FYNNEI.

In this sample, this clone turned up once. The chain links TRBV19 to TRBJ2-3; D may be TRBD2 (6 bases). The CDR3 length is 16 residues. Trimming removed 5 bases from V and 0 bases from J, with 15 bases in between. CDR1 and CDR2 (germline): LNHDA, SQIVND (reference sequence). The CDR3 reads CASSPRTTLSTDTQYF. The CDR3 DNA sequence: TGTGCCAGTAGTCCGAGGACTACCCTGAGCACAGATACGCAGTATTTT.

V is TRBV7-6 and J is TRBJ1-5; 7 positions agree with TRBD1. The CDR3 loop spans 14 amino acids. Germline V gives CDR1 SGHVS, CDR2 FNYEAQ. J lost 7 bases, V lost 4 bases, and 7 bases had no gene match. CDR3 DNA sequence: TGTGCCAGCAGCTCAGCAGGGGGTGAGCAGCCCCAGCATTTT. Its translation: CASSSAGGEQPQHF.

The V and J genes are TRBV19 and TRBJ2-5; TRBD1 is a possible D gene (6 bases). Germline lookup yields CDR1 LNHDA and CDR2 SQIVND (reference sequence). The length of the CDR3 is 16 residues. The germline V and J ends were trimmed by 2 bases and 5 bases, with 18 bases remaining between them. The chain's CDR3 is CASSIQFLGAGETQYF. CDR3 nucleotides: TGTGCCAGTAGTATACAATTCCTGGGGGCTGGGGAGACCCAGTACTTC.

This chain links TRBV6-1 with TRBJ1-4; D gene ambiguous. CDR3 size: 15 residues. The germline V and J ends were trimmed by 1 base and 8 bases, with 14 bases remaining between them. Germline V gene data show CDR1 as MNHNS and CDR2 as SASEGT. CDR3 nucleotide sequence: TGTGCCAGCAGTGAAGGATCAGGCAGTTGGGAAAAACTGTTTTTT. Its protein product is CASSEGSGSWEKLFF.

This sequence joins TRBV9 and TRBJ2-5; TRBD1 aligns across 8 bases. With 0 bases clipped from V and 5 bases from J, the junction kept 6 bases outside the gene matches. The CDR3 runs to 15 residues. Per the germline V gene, CDR1 is SGDLS and CDR2 is YYNGEE. This chain's CDR3 is CASSVDQGAKETQYF. CDR3 in DNA: TGTGCCAGCAGCGTAGATCAGGGGGCGAAGGAGACCCAGTACTTC.

This clone was counted once. The chain joins TRBV14 to TRBJ1-1; 8 nucleotides line up with TRBD1. This CDR3 contains 15 residues. Germline assignment: CDR1 SGHDN and CDR2 FVKESK. With V trimmed by 1 base and J by 1 base, 2 bases remained unmatched. CDR3 loop: CASSQGTGRNTEAFF. In nucleotides, the CDR3 is TGTGCCAGCAGCCAAGGGACAGGGAGGAACACTGAAGCTTTCTTT.

The chain uses TRBV11-2 and TRBJ2-2, with D unresolved. The CDR3 spans 14 residues. V gave up 1 base and J gave up 1 base, with 4 bases separating them. Germline lookup yields CDR1 SGHAT and CDR2 FQNNGV. CDR3 sequence reads: CASSLAQNTGELFF. The CDR3 DNA is TGTGCCAGCAGCTTAGCACAGAACACCGGGGAGCTGTTTTTT.

This chain uses TRBV27 with TRBJ2-7; D is perhaps TRBD2 (5 bases). The CDR3 extends over 14 amino acids. Germline CDR1 and CDR2: MNHEY and SMNVEV (reference sequence). Between the trimmed V and J ends, which lost 2 bases and 2 bases, there was a span of 10 bases. As DNA, the CDR3 is TGTGCCAGCAGTTTAGCGGGTGTCGCCTACGAGCAGTACTTC. The encoded protein is CASSLAGVAYEQYF.

The chain has TRBV18 and TRBJ1-6, with a tentative D call TRBD1 (5 bases). The CDR3 is 15 amino acids. Germline V gene lookup returns CDR1 KGHSH and CDR2 LQKENI. The V end lost 3 bases, the J end lost 7 bases, and 13 bases lay between the germline ends. The CDR3 sequence: CASSPGQGLNSPLHF. The CDR3 bases are TGTGCCAGCTCACCGGGGCAGGGTCTAAATTCACCCCTCCACTTT.

The chain uses TRBV6-5 and TRBJ1-6; perhaps TRBD1 as D (5 bases). Germline V gene data show CDR1 as MNHEY and CDR2 as SVGAGI. CDR3 length: 13 amino acids. Deletions cut 8 bases from V and 8 bases from J, with 13 bases between. The CDR3 DNA reads TGTGCCAGCGGCGGGGACGAATATTCACCCCTCCACTTT. Protein product: CASGGDEYSPLHF.

The chain couples TRBV6-5 to TRBJ2-3; D may be TRBD2 (7 bases). Trimming left V 6 bases short and J 1 base short, with 11 bases between. The CDR3 is 14 residues long. Germline V gives CDR1 MNHEY, CDR2 SVGAGI. The CDR3 reads CASRAGARTDTQYF. CDR3 nucleotides: TGTGCCAGCAGGGCGGGGGCTCGCACAGATACGCAGTATTTT.

V and J are TRBV29-1 and TRBJ2-1, with a tentative D call TRBD1 (5 bases). Trimming pared 0 bases from V and 2 bases from J, leaving 14 bases between. The CDR3 contains 16 residues. CDR1 and CDR2 (germline): SQVTM, ANQGSEA. The DNA of the CDR3 is TGCAGCGTTGAAGATGGGGCCCAACCTACCTACAATGAGCAGTTCTTC. Its translation: CSVEDGAQPTYNEQFF.